Listed here are 30 T cell receptor beta chains from one sample, sequenced in a study of CD8+CD57+ T cells in acquired aplastic anemia. Before being chosen for sequencing, patients had shown CD8+CD57+ cell expansion by flow cytometry. Template material for TCR beta VDJ and CDR3 profiling consisted of genomic DNA. TCRdb re-derived calls from the reads in MiXCR, one entry per CDR3 protein. Altogether around 200,000 distinct CDR3 sequences are present, approximately 51% being singletons, with the ten largest covering 15% to 20%. Sequenced sample: sorted CD4+, CD8+, or CD8+CD57+ T cells (not recorded which) from PBMCs. The receptors here all came from a human donor with aplastic anemia.

This clonotype occurred many times. CDR3 sequence (DNA): TGTGCTAGTGGGGGCCTAGCGGTGGGCACAGATACGCAGTATTTT. It translates to CASGGLAVGTDTQYF. The V call is TRBV12-5, the J call TRBJ2-3; 7 bases line up with TRBD2. The CDR3 contains 15 residues. The germline V gene encodes CDR1 LGHNT and CDR2 FRNRAP. J lost 1 base, V lost 6 bases, and 7 bases had no gene match.

The chain joins TRBV20-1 to TRBJ1-2; weak D call: TRBD1 (5 bases). Trimming took 5 bases from V and 2 from J, leaving 15 bases between them. Germline loops: CDR1 DFQATT, CDR2 SNEGSKA (reference sequence). The CDR3 is made up of 14 amino acids. The CDR3 bases are TGCAGTGCTGGGAGTGCGGGGCAAAACTATGGCTACACCTTC. Amino acids: CSAGSAGQNYGYTF.

V usage is TRBV19 and J usage is TRBJ2-2, with D perhaps TRBD1 (6 bases). The CDR3 sequence is 15 residues long. CDR1 and CDR2 (germline): LNHDA, SQIVND (reference sequence). The V gene lost 3 bases and the J gene lost 1 base, with 9 bases spanning the gap. As DNA, the CDR3 is TGTGCCAGTAGTATTCGGACAGAGAACACCGGGGAGCTGTTTTTT. Translated, it gives CASSIRTENTGELFF. Drawing the rest from reference TRBV19 and TRBJ2-2, the complete variable domain is DGGITQSPKYLFRKEGQNVTLSCEQNLNHDAMYWYRQDPGQGLRLIYYSQIVNDFQKGDIAEGYSVSREKKESFPLTVTSAQKNPTAFYLCASSIRTENTGELFFGEGSRLTVL.

The chain combines TRBV10-3 with TRBJ2-5; D not resolved. V was shortened by 5 bases and J by 7 bases, with 5 bases between the two germline ends. The germline V gene has CDR1 ENHRY and CDR2 SYGVKD. This CDR3 has 10 residues. The CDR3 spells CAISFATQYF. DNA of the CDR3: TGTGCCATCAGTTTCGCGACCCAGTACTTC.

This chain connects TRBV10-3 to TRBJ2-7, with D possibly being TRBD2 (5 bases). This CDR3 is 12 amino acids long. V was trimmed by 10 bases and J by 2 bases, leaving 12 bases between them. Germline V gives CDR1 ENHRY, CDR2 SYGVKD. This CDR3 reads CATAGTAYEQYF. Here the CDR3 DNA reads TGTGCCACGGCGGGTACGGCCTACGAGCAGTACTTC.

V usage is TRBV20-1 and J usage is TRBJ2-7; possible D gene TRBD1, 5 bases. V was clipped by 0 bases and J by 1 base, with 13 bases between them. The germline CDR1 and CDR2 sequences are DFQATT and SNEGSKA (reference sequence). The CDR3 consists of 15 residues. This chain's CDR3 is CSARDGARPSYEQYF. The CDR3 bases are TGCAGTGCTAGAGATGGGGCCAGGCCTTCCTACGAGCAGTACTTC.

Many counts were recorded for this clonotype. The rearrangement links TRBV20-1 to TRBJ2-5; 10 bases agree with TRBD1. Germline CDR1 reads DFQATT; CDR2 reads SNEGSKA (reference sequence). The CDR3 sequence is 13 residues long. After removal of 7 bases from V and 5 bases from J, the junction contained 7 bases not matched to a gene. The CDR3 nucleotides are TGCAGTGTTTTCCGGGACAGGGGTGAGACCCAGTACTTC. Encoded protein: CSVFRDRGETQYF.

The chain employs TRBV5-1 and TRBJ2-1; 7 bases line up with TRBD2. The CDR3 is 11 residues long. Germline V gene lookup returns CDR1 SGHRS and CDR2 YFSETQ. Unmatched junction bases numbered 0, after V lost 3 bases and J lost 9 bases. CDR3 DNA sequence: TGCGCCAGCAGCTGGGAGGGTGAGCAGTTCTTC. This gives the protein CASSWEGEQFF.

CDR3 nucleotides: TGTGCCATCAGTGGGGGGGCCGGCTACGAGCAGTACTTC. Amino acid sequence: CAISGGAGYEQYF. V and J are TRBV10-3 and TRBJ2-7, with D perhaps TRBD1 or TRBD2 (6 bases each). Germline V lookup: CDR1 ENHRY, CDR2 SYGVKD. CDR3 size: 13 residues. V was clipped by 4 bases and J by 3 bases, with 10 bases between them.

With respect to this clonotype: The conserved final phenylalanine or tryptophan is absent from the CDR3, which likely points to a read error. The chain uses TRBV3-1 and TRBJ2-7; 7 bases fit TRBD1. V gave up 4 bases and J gave up 1 base; unmatched junction bases: 7. Per germline, CDR1 LGHDT and CDR2 YNNKEL (reference sequence). The CDR3 consists of 15 residues. The CDR3 spells CASSPETGISYEQYL. The CDR3 nucleotides read TGTGCCAGCAGCCCCGAGACAGGGATATCCTACGAGCAGTACCTC.

V usage is TRBV6-1 and J usage is TRBJ1-2; a weak D match, TRBD1 (6 bases). This CDR3 comprises 14 residues. Trimming pared 4 bases from V and 4 bases from J, leaving 13 bases between. CDR1 and CDR2 (germline): MNHNS, SASEGT. The CDR3 sequence is CASSGTGSPYGYTF. The CDR3 DNA follows: TGTGCCAGCAGTGGAACAGGGTCCCCCTATGGCTACACCTTC.

This clonotype was seen ten or more times. This chain uses TRBV5-1 with TRBJ2-3; 12 bases map to TRBD2. The CDR3 loop spans 16 amino acids. Germline V gene data show CDR1 as SGHRS and CDR2 as YFSETQ. V lost 4 bases to trimming and J lost 2 bases; unmatched junction nucleotides: 5. The CDR3 loop reads CASSLWTSGATDTQYF. CDR3 sequence (DNA): TGCGCCAGCAGCCTCTGGACTAGCGGGGCCACAGATACGCAGTATTTT.

This clonotype was seen ten or more times. The chain carries TRBV2 and TRBJ2-4, with D hard to call. The V gene's germline CDR1 is SNHLY and CDR2 FYNNEI. The CDR3 totals 13 residues. Trimming took 4 bases from V and 0 from J, leaving 4 bases between them. The CDR3 DNA sequence: TGTGCCAGCAGTGGGATAGCCAAAAACATTCAGTACTTC. Its protein is CASSGIAKNIQYF.

This clonotype was seen a few times. The V and J genes are TRBV7-9 and TRBJ2-5; D gene ambiguous. Germline CDR1 reads SEHNR; CDR2 reads FQNEAQ (reference sequence). Between the trimmed V and J ends, which lost 4 bases and 7 bases, there was a span of 13 bases. The CDR3 is 13 residues long. CDR3 sequence reads: CASSCKDRGTQYF. CDR3 DNA sequence: TGTGCCAGCAGCTGCAAGGACCGCGGGACCCAGTACTTC.

The chain couples TRBV10-3 to TRBJ2-3; 10 bases map to TRBD1. Germline lookup yields CDR1 ENHRY and CDR2 SYGVKD. The CDR3 consists of 15 residues. V was clipped by 2 bases and J by 1 base; unmatched bases: 0. CDR3 nucleotide sequence: TGTGCCATCAGTGAGGGACAGGGGGGCACAGATACGCAGTATTTT. Translating gives CAISEGQGGTDTQYF.

As regards this clonotype: A read error may be the cause here, since a much bigger clone is one base away. The CDR3 is CASSIGEYNEQFF. The CDR3 DNA sequence: TGCGCCAGCAGTATAGGGGAGTACAATGAGCAGTTCTTC. The chain combines TRBV5-1 with TRBJ2-1, with D perhaps given as TRBD1 or TRBD2 (5 bases each). CDR1 is SGHRS, CDR2 YFSETQ, per germline. The CDR3 is 13 amino acids. Deletions cut 5 bases from V and 4 bases from J, with 10 bases between.

The CDR3 region has the DNA TGCGCCAGCAGCACAGGGGGCGGATACGAGCAGTACGTC. This sequence encodes CASSTGGGYEQYV. The chain is built from TRBV10-1 and TRBJ2-7, with 9 positions matching TRBD1. The CDR3 is 13 amino acids. Germline CDR1 is WNHNN and CDR2 is SYGVQD (reference sequence). Trimming cost V 6 bases and J 4 bases; bases outside gene matches: 4.

This clonotype was observed many times. The chain is built from TRBV19 and TRBJ1-3, with D uncertain. The CDR3 spans 15 residues. In germline, CDR1 is LNHDA, CDR2 SQIVND (reference sequence). The ends were cut back, 2 bases at V and 5 bases at J, with 13 bases in the middle. CDR3 amino acids: CASSIWWESRNTIYF. CDR3 bases: TGTGCCAGTAGTATATGGTGGGAATCGAGAAACACCATATATTTT.

Ten or more counts support this clonotype. At one end, the junction sequence differs from germline, possibly due to a read error. The chain employs TRBV7-7 and TRBJ2-3, with 11 bases aligning to TRBD2. The CDR3 consists of 15 residues. Germline CDR1 and CDR2: SSHAT and FNYEAQ (reference sequence). The CDR3 DNA reads TGTGCTAGCAGCCCTAGCGGGGGGACCACAGATACGCAGTATTTT. Protein: CASSPSGGTTDTQYF.

This clonotype was recorded at least ten times. The chain has TRBV9 and TRBJ1-4; D call uncertain. This CDR3 is 13 amino acids long. Per germline, CDR1 SGDLS and CDR2 YYNGEE. The V and J ends lost 0 bases and 7 bases respectively, with 7 bases between them. In DNA, the CDR3 is TGTGCCAGCAGCGTAGGTGAAGGTGAAAAACTGTTTTTT. Its translation: CASSVGEGEKLFF.

This clonotype has more than one count but fewer than ten. This chain links TRBV20-1 with TRBJ2-7, with D unclear. Trimming took 2 bases from V and 7 from J, leaving 6 bases between them. The CDR3 runs 10 residues. Germline loops: CDR1 DFQATT, CDR2 SNEGSKA (reference sequence). CDR3 DNA sequence: TGCAGTGCTAGATCGACAGAGCAGTACTTC. Protein: CSARSTEQYF.

This clonotype was counted ten times or more. This CDR3 reads CASSTGQNTEAFF. CDR3 DNA sequence: TGTGCCAGCAGCACCGGACAGAACACTGAAGCTTTCTTT. The chain links TRBV9 to TRBJ1-1, with D tentatively TRBD1 (5 bases). The V and J ends lost 4 bases and 1 base respectively, with 8 bases between them. The CDR3 is 13 residues long. Germline lookup yields CDR1 SGDLS and CDR2 YYNGEE. Looking up the rest from reference TRBV9 and TRBJ1-1 gives the full variable domain: DSGVTQTPKHLITATGQRVTLRCSPRSGDLSVYWYQQSLDQGLQFLIQYYNGEERAKGNILERFSAQQFPDLHSELNLSSLELGDSALYFCASSTGQNTEAFFGQGTRLTVV.

The chain links TRBV20-1 to TRBJ2-7; 10 nucleotides line up with TRBD1. The germline V gene has CDR1 DFQATT and CDR2 SNEGSKA (reference sequence). This CDR3 region has 14 residues. J was trimmed by 7 bases and V by 3 bases; bases with no gene match: 9. This chain's CDR3 is CSASGDRGYGEQYF. Here the CDR3 DNA reads TGCAGTGCTAGTGGGGACAGGGGATACGGGGAGCAGTACTTC.

This chain joins TRBV5-1 and TRBJ1-1, with TRBD1 as a possible D gene (6 bases). CDR1 and CDR2 from the germline V gene are SGHRS and YFSETQ. The CDR3 has 15 amino acids. V lost 6 bases, J lost 3 bases, and 18 bases lay in between. The CDR3 reads CASMTGEAGDTEAFF. CDR3 DNA sequence: TGCGCCAGCATGACAGGTGAGGCGGGGGACACTGAAGCTTTCTTT.

The chain couples TRBV9 to TRBJ1-6; D remains ambiguous. The CDR3 contains 15 residues. V was trimmed by 4 bases and J by 0 bases, leaving 8 bases between them. CDR1 SGDLS and CDR2 YYNGEE come from the germline V gene. Written as DNA, the CDR3 is TGTGCCAGCAGCCGGACGAGCTCCTATAATTCACCCCTCCACTTT. It encodes CASSRTSSYNSPLHF.

Points on this clonotype: A junction end diverges from the germline sequence, so it may reflect a read error. The V call is TRBV6-1, the J call TRBJ1-5; unclear D gene. Germline loops: CDR1 MNHNS, CDR2 SASEGT. The CDR3 spans 13 residues. The DNA for the CDR3 is TGTGCCAGCTCACCCGAGAGCAATCGGCCCCAGCATTTT. Translated: CASSPESNRPQHF.

About this clonotype itself: No conserved phenylalanine or tryptophan is present at the end of the CDR3, so a read error is the likely explanation. The DNA is left out, because the CDR3 cannot be placed on it with certainty; the CDR3 is given as TCRdb lists it. V gene TRBV14 combines with J gene TRBJ2-6. The CDR3 numbers 9 amino acids, ends counted. Per the germline V gene, CDR1 is SGHDN and CDR2 is FVKESK. CDR3 sequence reads: CASSQGRTS.

A note on this clonotype: A read error may be the cause here, since a much bigger clone is one base away. The gene calls are TRBV20-1 and TRBJ2-7, with D possibly being TRBD2 (5 bases). Trimming took 7 bases from V and 5 from J, leaving 27 bases between them. CDR1 is DFQATT and CDR2 is SNEGSKA in the germline V gene (reference sequence). This CDR3 contains 16 residues. The CDR3 region is CSVSGSGDFPSNEQYF. The CDR3 coding sequence is TGCAGTGTATCAGGAAGCGGCGATTTCCCATCTAACGAGCAGTACTTC.

Concerning this clonotype itself: With a much larger clone just one base away, this may be a read error. The V gene is TRBV7-2, the J gene TRBJ1-6; no clear D. Germline lookup yields CDR1 SGHTA and CDR2 FQGNSA. CDR3 length: 16 amino acids. Trimming took 5 bases from V and 2 from J, leaving 13 bases between them. The CDR3 is CASSPGLTAYNSPLHF. The CDR3 region has the DNA TGTGCCAGCAGCCCCGGCCTAACAGCCTATAATTCACCCCTCCACTTT. Full variable domain (outside the CDR3, taken from reference TRBV7-2 and TRBJ1-6): GAGVSQSPSNKVTEKGKDVELRCDPISGHTALYWYRQSLGQGLEFLIYFQGNSAPDKSGLPSDRFSAERTGGSVSTLTIQRTQQEDSAVYLCASSPGLTAYNSPLHFGNGTRLTVT.

V is TRBV19 and J is TRBJ2-3; D call uncertain. Germline V gene sequence: CDR1 LNHDA, CDR2 SQIVND (reference sequence). V lost 7 bases and J 6 bases, leaving 11 bases between the germline ends. The CDR3 is made up of 12 amino acids. This CDR3 is CASTDRLDTQYF. CDR3 DNA sequence: TGTGCCAGTACCGACCGATTGGATACGCAGTATTTT.